Given below is one T cell receptor beta chain in context. Only in-frame clones appear in the TCRdb table, and some are missing; sequencing was by immunoSEQ multiplex PCR. The repertoire consists of about 200,000 clones, with roughly 87% occurring once and the leading ten covering less than 9.5%. The data derive from a study of blood T cell repertoires in COVID-19. The CDR3 totals 13 residues. Germline loops: CDR1 GTSNPN, CDR2 SVGIG (reference sequence). Trimming took off 2 bases at V and 6 bases at J, with 14 bases between the two ends. The rearrangement links TRBV30 to TRBJ2-7, with D tentatively TRBD2 (6 bases). The receptor comes from a woman aged 60 to 75 with COVID-19, enrolled during active disease. The sequenced material came from peripheral blood. The CDR3 coding sequence is TGTGCCTGGAGTTGGGGGAGGCCTGGCGAGCAGTACTTC. Protein sequence: CAWSWGRPGEQYF.